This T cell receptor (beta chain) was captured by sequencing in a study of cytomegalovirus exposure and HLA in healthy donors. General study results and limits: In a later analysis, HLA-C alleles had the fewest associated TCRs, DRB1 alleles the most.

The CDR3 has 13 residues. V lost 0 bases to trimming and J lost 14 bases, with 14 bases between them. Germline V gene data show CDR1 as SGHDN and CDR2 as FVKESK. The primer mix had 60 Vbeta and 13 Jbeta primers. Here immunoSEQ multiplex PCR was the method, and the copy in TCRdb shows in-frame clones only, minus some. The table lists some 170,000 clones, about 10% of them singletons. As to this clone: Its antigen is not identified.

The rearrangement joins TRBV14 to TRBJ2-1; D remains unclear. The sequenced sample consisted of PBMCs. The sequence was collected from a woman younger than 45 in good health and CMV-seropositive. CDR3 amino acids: CASSQDERRVEFF. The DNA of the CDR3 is TGTGCCAGCAGCCAAGATGAGAGGCGAGTTGAGTTCTTC.